A single sample is the source of the 6 T cell receptor beta chains below, sequenced in a study of shared T cell receptors in the human thymus. Here immunoSEQ multiplex PCR was the method, and the copy in TCRdb shows in-frame clones only, minus some. Among roughly 660,000 clones listed, more than 75% were seen once. The same sample was also studied in work on human thymus T cells.

The sequenced sample consisted of thymocytes. These receptors were obtained from a boy in the first two years of life with a congenital heart defect.

The chain has TRBV7-2 and TRBJ2-2; D is perhaps TRBD1 (6 bases). Germline CDR1 and CDR2: SGHTA and FQGNSA. CDR3 length: 16 residues. Deletions cut 5 bases from V and 5 bases from J, with 18 bases between. CDR3 in amino acids: CASSVHGQTVTGELFF. In DNA form, the CDR3 reads TGTGCCAGCAGCGTACACGGACAGACTGTGACCGGGGAGCTGTTTTTT.

The V gene is TRBV6-1, the J gene TRBJ2-7; TRBD2 aligns across 10 bases. V shed 2 bases, J shed 2 bases, and the junction held 12 bases outside the gene matches. This CDR3 is 18 amino acids long. Germline V gene lookup returns CDR1 MNHNS and CDR2 SASEGT. The CDR3 nucleotides read TGTGCCAGCAGTGAACGGGGTACCCTAGCGGGAGTGCCCTACGAGCAGTACTTC. Protein: CASSERGTLAGVPYEQYF.

V is TRBV7-3 and J is TRBJ2-1, with D uncertain. The germline V gene has CDR1 SGHTA and CDR2 FQGTGA. Trimming cost V 6 bases and J 0 bases, with 12 bases left between them. CDR3 length: 15 amino acids. The CDR3 DNA reads TGTGCCAGCAGGTTCGAAAGGAGCTCCTACAATGAGCAGTTCTTC. It specifies CASRFERSSYNEQFF.

The chain links TRBV25-1 to TRBJ2-3, with 12 bases aligning to TRBD1. J was trimmed by 1 base and V by 7 bases; bases with no gene match: 12. CDR3 length equals 18 residues. Germline V gives CDR1 MGHDK, CDR2 SYGVNS. CDR3 region: CASNEGGDRGRGTDTQYF. In DNA, the CDR3 is TGTGCCAGCAATGAGGGAGGGGACAGGGGGCGAGGCACAGATACGCAGTATTTT.

The rearrangement uses TRBV19 and TRBJ1-2; 8 nucleotides agree with TRBD1. With V trimmed by 6 bases and J by 0 bases, 6 bases remained unmatched. This CDR3 contains 15 residues. The V gene's germline CDR1 is LNHDA and CDR2 SQIVND (reference sequence). The CDR3 spells CASSSDRGPNYGYTF. The CDR3 coding sequence is TGTGCCAGTAGCTCCGACAGGGGTCCTAACTATGGCTACACCTTC.

The chain is built from TRBV12-5 and TRBJ1-2, with 8 bases lining up with TRBD1. The junction had 4 bases not matched to a gene; V was cut back by 1 base and J by 3 bases. CDR1 LGHNT and CDR2 FRNRAP come from the germline V gene. CDR3 length: 15 amino acids. CDR3 coding DNA: TGTGCTAGTGGTTTGGAGACAGGGGCGGACTATGGCTACACCTTC. This sequence encodes CASGLETGADYGYTF.